Each of the 21 T cell receptor beta chains below was sequenced from the same sample in a study of blood T cell repertoires in COVID-19. Clones were sequenced by immunoSEQ multiplex PCR, and TCRdb holds only the in-frame ones, with some missing. The table shows hundreds of thousands of clones, with roughly 87% occurring only once. The sequenced sample consisted of PBMCs or T cells enriched from blood (not recorded which). Receptors were obtained from a woman under 40 who had recovered from COVID-19.

The chain recombines TRBV19 with TRBJ1-1; 10 nucleotides match TRBD1. This CDR3 has 15 amino acids. The J segment lost 4 bases and the V segment lost 5 bases, leaving 7 bases of the junction unmatched. Germline lookup yields CDR1 LNHDA and CDR2 SQIVND (reference sequence). The CDR3 region has the DNA TGTGCCAGTAGTGGCCGGGACAGGGGCGGCACTGAAGCTTTCTTT. Residues: CASSGRDRGGTEAFF.

This rearrangement joins TRBV7-9 to TRBJ1-2, with D hard to call. Trimming cost V 5 bases and J 4 bases, with 8 bases left between them. The length of the CDR3 is 12 residues. The germline V gene encodes CDR1 SEHNR and CDR2 FQNEAQ (reference sequence). DNA for the CDR3: TGTGCCAGCAGCCGAGACATCTATGGCTACACCTTC. The encoded protein is CASSRDIYGYTF.

The gene calls are TRBV6-2 or TRBV6-3 and TRBJ1-1, with TRBD1 matching 8 bases. Germline loops: CDR1 MNHEY, CDR2 SVGEGT. The CDR3 contains 12 residues. The V and J ends lost 7 bases and 8 bases, in that order; junction bases with no gene match: 6. CDR3 region: CASTPRDREAFF. DNA of the CDR3: TGTGCCAGCACCCCACGGGACAGGGAAGCTTTCTTT.

The chain combines TRBV7-9 with TRBJ2-7; TRBD2 is a possible D gene (7 bases). The V end lost 8 bases, the J end lost 5 bases, and 16 bases lay between the germline ends. Germline assignment: CDR1 SEHNR and CDR2 FQNEAQ (reference sequence). CDR3 length: 13 amino acids. CDR3 in amino acids: CASRKGGSHEQYF. In DNA form, the CDR3 reads TGTGCCAGCCGTAAGGGGGGGTCCCACGAGCAGTACTTC.

The chain has TRBV28 and TRBJ1-5, with D possibly being TRBD1 (6 bases). The CDR3 consists of 17 residues. V lost 5 bases and J 0 bases, leaving 17 bases between the germline ends. Germline V lookup: CDR1 MDHEN, CDR2 SYDVKM. CDR3 DNA sequence: TGTGCCAGCAGTACGCTGACAGGTCAATATAGCAATCAGCCCCAGCATTTT. Protein product: CASSTLTGQYSNQPQHF.

The rearrangement links TRBV18 to TRBJ1-5; D gene uncertain. Germline assignment: CDR1 KGHSH and CDR2 LQKENI. With 4 bases removed from V and 7 bases from J, the gap between germline ends came to 11 bases. This CDR3 region has 13 residues. The DNA for the CDR3 is TGTGCCAGCTCACAAAGCGGAGCGCAGCCCCAGCATTTT. Amino acids: CASSQSGAQPQHF.

The chain combines TRBV29-1 with TRBJ1-1; 9 bases fit TRBD1. The CDR3 loop spans 11 amino acids. Germline CDR1 and CDR2: SQVTM and ANQGSEA. J lost 10 bases, V lost 6 bases, and 6 bases had no gene match. CDR3 sequence reads: CSVAGTGLAFF. The CDR3 region has the DNA TGCAGCGTGGCCGGGACAGGGCTAGCTTTCTTT.

This rearrangement joins TRBV18 to TRBJ2-3, with 8 bases that match TRBD1. This CDR3 is built from 18 residues. Losses at the gene ends were 6 bases for V and 3 bases for J; bases not matched to a gene: 17. The V gene's germline CDR1 is KGHSH and CDR2 LQKENI. The CDR3 DNA follows: TGTGCCAGCTCCCCAATAAGAAAGGGACAGGCAGTGACAGATACGCAGTATTTT. Translation gives CASSPIRKGQAVTDTQYF. The entire variable domain, with the rest obtained from reference TRBV18 and TRBJ2-3, is as follows: NAGVMQNPRHLVRRRGQEARLRCSPMKGHSHVYWYRQLPEEGLKFMVYLQKENIIDESGMPKERFSAEFPKEGPSILRIQQVVRGDSAAYFCASSPIRKGQAVTDTQYFGPGTRLTVL.

V is TRBV12-3 or TRBV12-4 and J is TRBJ1-1; tentatively, D is TRBD1 (5 bases). CDR3 length equals 11 residues. V was clipped by 6 bases and J by 8 bases, with 10 bases between them. DNA of the CDR3: TGTGCCAGCAGGGGAGGGGACGAAGCTTTCTTT. Protein sequence: CASRGGDEAFF.

The chain's CDR3 is CASSIDWTGANEKLFF. The CDR3 bases are TGTGCCAGTAGTATAGATTGGACAGGAGCTAATGAAAAACTGTTTTTT. This sequence joins TRBV19 and TRBJ1-4; TRBD1 aligns across 7 bases. The CDR3 is 16 residues long. Unmatched junction bases numbered 4, after V lost 0 bases and J lost 3 bases. Per the germline V gene, CDR1 is LNHDA and CDR2 is SQIVND (reference sequence).

This rearrangement joins TRBV19 to TRBJ1-1; 11 bases map to TRBD1. J was trimmed by 2 bases and V by 5 bases; bases with no gene match: 4. Germline CDR1 is LNHDA and CDR2 is SQIVND (reference sequence). The CDR3 is 15 amino acids. The chain's CDR3 is CASSRDRGANTEAFF. In nucleotides, the CDR3 is TGTGCCAGTAGTCGGGACAGGGGGGCCAACACTGAAGCTTTCTTT. Looking up the rest from reference TRBV19 and TRBJ1-1 gives the full variable domain: DGGITQSPKYLFRKEGQNVTLSCEQNLNHDAMYWYRQDPGQGLRLIYYSQIVNDFQKGDIAEGYSVSREKKESFPLTVTSAQKNPTAFYLCASSRDRGANTEAFFGQGTRLTVV.

This clone was seen more than once but under ten times. This rearrangement joins TRBV7-8 to TRBJ2-7; the match to TRBD1 covers 9 bases. V lost 4 bases to trimming and J lost 3 bases; unmatched junction nucleotides: 7. Germline CDR1 reads SGHVS; CDR2 reads FQNEAQ. This CDR3 has 15 residues. The CDR3 here is CASSSPGTGHYEQYF. In DNA form, the CDR3 reads TGTGCCAGCAGCTCACCCGGGACAGGGCACTACGAGCAGTACTTC.

For this clone: Mismatch with germline at one junction end may stem from a read error. The rearrangement links TRBV13 to TRBJ2-1; TRBD2 aligns across 9 bases. The CDR3 extends over 12 amino acids. Looked up from germline, CDR1 is PRHDT and CDR2 is FYEKMQ (reference sequence). This CDR3 reads CASSLEGLASVF. The CDR3 coding sequence is TGTGCCAGCAGCTTAGAGGGACTAGCCTCCGTCTTC.

This sequence joins TRBV27 and TRBJ1-6; D is unresolved. CDR1 and CDR2 from the germline V gene are MNHEY and SMNVEV (reference sequence). Trimming pared 5 bases from V and 3 bases from J, leaving 11 bases between. The CDR3 covers 15 residues. The CDR3 nucleotides are TGTGCCAGCAGTCCCACAGCGGACTATAATTCACCCCTCCACTTT. This encodes CASSPTADYNSPLHF.

The chain has TRBV6-5 and TRBJ2-1, with 7 bases aligning to TRBD2. This CDR3 is built from 15 residues. CDR1 MNHEY and CDR2 SVGAGI come from the germline V gene. The V and J ends lost 6 bases and 5 bases, in that order; junction bases with no gene match: 10. In DNA form, the CDR3 reads TGTGCCAGCAGGGCCATGGGGGGGACCCACAATGAGCAGTTCTTC. This gives the protein CASRAMGGTHNEQFF.

The V call is TRBV28, the J call TRBJ1-5; D gene unclear. With 4 bases removed from V and 6 bases from J, the gap between germline ends came to 10 bases. CDR3 length equals 13 residues. CDR1 and CDR2 from the germline V gene are MDHEN and SYDVKM. In DNA, the CDR3 is TGTGCCAGCAGTTCTCCTGATAGTCAGCCCCAGCATTTT. Its protein product is CASSSPDSQPQHF.

V usage is TRBV6-5 and J usage is TRBJ1-4, with D perhaps matching TRBD1 (5 bases). This CDR3 has 15 amino acids. From germline, CDR1 is MNHEY and CDR2 SVGAGI. Deletions cut 0 bases from V and 8 bases from J, with 13 bases between. The chain's CDR3 is CASSYSGGNREKLFF. The CDR3 DNA is TGTGCCAGCAGTTACTCGGGCGGAAACAGGGAAAAACTGTTTTTT.

The genes are TRBV19 and TRBJ1-2, with D maybe TRBD1 (6 bases). The ends were cut back, 5 bases at V and 6 bases at J, with 10 bases in the middle. The CDR3 loop spans 12 amino acids. The germline V gene has CDR1 LNHDA and CDR2 SQIVND (reference sequence). The CDR3 loop reads CASSVRQDGYTF. DNA of the CDR3: TGTGCCAGTAGTGTCAGACAGGATGGCTACACCTTC.

This chain uses TRBV7-2 with TRBJ1-1; 8 bases fit TRBD1. The CDR3 runs 16 residues. CDR1 SGHTA and CDR2 FQGNSA come from the germline V gene. The V segment lost 4 bases and the J segment 4 bases; nucleotides outside the gene matches: 11. DNA of the CDR3: TGTGCCAGCAGCTCCAGGACAGGGCTTCTATCCACTGAAGCTTTCTTT. It specifies CASSSRTGLLSTEAFF.

This chain joins TRBV25-1 and TRBJ2-5, with D tentatively TRBD1 (5 bases). The germline gives CDR1 MGHDK, CDR2 SYGVNS. V was clipped by 3 bases and J by 5 bases, with 10 bases between them. This CDR3 is built from 13 residues. The CDR3 DNA sequence: TGTGCCAGCAGTGAGGCAGGGTGGGAGACCCAGTACTTC. It translates to CASSEAGWETQYF.

The chain recombines TRBV6-1 with TRBJ2-5; 12 nucleotides align to TRBD2. The CDR3 has 12 residues. With V trimmed by 3 bases and J by 12 bases, 2 bases remained unmatched. Germline loops: CDR1 MNHNS, CDR2 SASEGT. CDR3 nucleotides: TGTGCCAGCAGTGACGGACTAGCGGGGAAGTACTTC. It specifies CASSDGLAGKYF.